This T cell receptor (beta chain) was identified during a study of blood T cell repertoires in COVID-19. Study as a whole: Material from acute and convalescent COVID-19 was sourced from the United States, Italy and Spain. PBMCs, B-cell-depleted T cells, or T cells provided the cDNA or gDNA that made up the material.

In the authors' workflow: It was from reference gene primer amplification that nucleated cell counts were estimated. Profiled with immunoSEQ multiplex PCR; TCRdb holds only in-frame clones, not every one. From that table come the V and J calls and clone size; the DNA was used to work out D and trimming. The sample contains a few hundred thousand clones, 87% of which appear only once. The specimen sequenced was peripheral blood. This clonotype was obtained from a woman aged 50 to 60 with acute or convalescent COVID-19.

CDR3 sequence (DNA): TGCGCCAGCAGCCGGCCGGGACAGGGGGTCCCAGATACGCAGTATTTT. Its translation: CASSRPGQGVPDTQYF. The gene calls are TRBV4-1 and TRBJ2-3; 11 nucleotides match TRBD1. CDR1 and CDR2 (germline): MGHRA, YSYEKL. The CDR3 runs 16 residues. V was pared by 4 bases and J by 4 bases, with 7 bases of the junction left unmatched.